The present TCR beta chain was sequenced within a study of T cells in localized non-small cell lung cancer. This CDR3 has 14 residues. Between the trimmed V and J ends, which lost 0 bases and 5 bases, there was a span of 8 bases. From germline, CDR1 is MNHEY and CDR2 SMNVEV (reference sequence). Sequencing used immunoSEQ multiplex PCR; TCRdb keeps in-frame clones, though not all of them. Here the sample spans approximately 64,000 clones, 90% being singletons. The source of this sequence is a woman between 40 and 69 years old with stage I lung adenocarcinoma. This chain links TRBV27 with TRBJ2-1; perhaps TRBD2 as D (5 bases). Sequenced here: peripheral blood, sampled before any cancer treatment. The CDR3 DNA reads as TGTGCCAGCAGTTTATCGTGGACTCACAATGAGCAGTTCTTC. Translation: CASSLSWTHNEQFF.